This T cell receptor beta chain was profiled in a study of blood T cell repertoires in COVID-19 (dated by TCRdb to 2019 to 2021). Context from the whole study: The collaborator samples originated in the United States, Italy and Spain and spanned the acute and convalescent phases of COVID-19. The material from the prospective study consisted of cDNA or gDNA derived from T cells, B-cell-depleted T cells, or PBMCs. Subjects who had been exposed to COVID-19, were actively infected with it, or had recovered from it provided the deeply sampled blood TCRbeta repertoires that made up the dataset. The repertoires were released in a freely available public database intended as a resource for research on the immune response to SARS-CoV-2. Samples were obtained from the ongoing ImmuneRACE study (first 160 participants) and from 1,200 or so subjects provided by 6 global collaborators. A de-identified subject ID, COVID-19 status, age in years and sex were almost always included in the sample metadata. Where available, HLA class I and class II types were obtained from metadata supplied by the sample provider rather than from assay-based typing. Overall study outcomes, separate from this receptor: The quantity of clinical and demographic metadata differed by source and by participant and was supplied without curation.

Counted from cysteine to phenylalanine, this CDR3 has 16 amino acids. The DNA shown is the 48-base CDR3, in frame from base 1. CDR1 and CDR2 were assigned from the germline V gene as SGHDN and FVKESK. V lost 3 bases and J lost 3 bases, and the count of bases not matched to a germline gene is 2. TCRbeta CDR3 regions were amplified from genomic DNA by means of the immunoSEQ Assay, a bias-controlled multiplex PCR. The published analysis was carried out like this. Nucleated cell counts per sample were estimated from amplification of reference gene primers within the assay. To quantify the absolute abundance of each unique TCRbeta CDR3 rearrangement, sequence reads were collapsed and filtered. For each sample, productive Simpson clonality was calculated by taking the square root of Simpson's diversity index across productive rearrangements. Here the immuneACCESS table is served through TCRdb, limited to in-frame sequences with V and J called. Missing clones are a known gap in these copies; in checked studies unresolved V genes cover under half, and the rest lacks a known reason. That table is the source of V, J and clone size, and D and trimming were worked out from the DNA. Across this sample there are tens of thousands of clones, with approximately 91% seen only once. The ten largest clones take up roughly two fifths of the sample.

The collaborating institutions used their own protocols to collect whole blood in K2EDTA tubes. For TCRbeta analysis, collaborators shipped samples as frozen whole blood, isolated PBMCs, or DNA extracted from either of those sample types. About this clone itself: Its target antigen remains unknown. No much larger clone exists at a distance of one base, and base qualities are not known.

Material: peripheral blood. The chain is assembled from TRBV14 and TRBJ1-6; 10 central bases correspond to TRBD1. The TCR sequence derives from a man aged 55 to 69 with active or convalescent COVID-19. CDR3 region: CASSQGQGFYNSPLHF. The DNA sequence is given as TGTGCCAGCAGCCAGGGACAGGGGTTCTATAATTCACCCCTCCACTTT.